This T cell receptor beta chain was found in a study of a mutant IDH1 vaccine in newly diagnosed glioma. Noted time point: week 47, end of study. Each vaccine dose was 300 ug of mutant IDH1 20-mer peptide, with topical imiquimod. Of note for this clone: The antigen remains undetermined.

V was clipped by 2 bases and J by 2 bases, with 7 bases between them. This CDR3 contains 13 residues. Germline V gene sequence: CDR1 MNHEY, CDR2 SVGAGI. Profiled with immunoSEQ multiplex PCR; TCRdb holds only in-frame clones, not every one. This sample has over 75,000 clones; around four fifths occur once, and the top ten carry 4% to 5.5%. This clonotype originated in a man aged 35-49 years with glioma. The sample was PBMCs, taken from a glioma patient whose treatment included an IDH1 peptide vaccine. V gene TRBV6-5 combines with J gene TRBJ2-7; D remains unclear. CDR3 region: CASSYGRTYEQYF. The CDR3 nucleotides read TGTGCCAGCAGTTACGGACGGACCTACGAGCAGTACTTC.